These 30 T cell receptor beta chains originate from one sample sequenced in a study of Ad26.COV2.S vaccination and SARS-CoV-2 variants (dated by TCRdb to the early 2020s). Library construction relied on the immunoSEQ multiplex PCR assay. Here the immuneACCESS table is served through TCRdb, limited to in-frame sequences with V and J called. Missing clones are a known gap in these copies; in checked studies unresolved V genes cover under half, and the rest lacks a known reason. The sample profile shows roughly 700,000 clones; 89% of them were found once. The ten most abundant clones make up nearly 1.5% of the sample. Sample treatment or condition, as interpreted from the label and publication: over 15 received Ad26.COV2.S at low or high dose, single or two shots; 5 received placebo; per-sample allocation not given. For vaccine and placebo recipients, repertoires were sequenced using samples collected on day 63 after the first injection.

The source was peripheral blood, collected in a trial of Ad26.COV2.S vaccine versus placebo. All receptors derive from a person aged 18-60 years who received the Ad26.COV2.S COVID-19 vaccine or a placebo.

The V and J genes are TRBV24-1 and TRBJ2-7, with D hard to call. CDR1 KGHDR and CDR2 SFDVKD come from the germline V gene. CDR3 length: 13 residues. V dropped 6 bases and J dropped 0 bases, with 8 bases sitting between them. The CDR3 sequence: CATSLGPSYEQYF. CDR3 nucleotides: TGTGCCACCAGTCTTGGTCCCTCCTACGAGCAGTACTTC.

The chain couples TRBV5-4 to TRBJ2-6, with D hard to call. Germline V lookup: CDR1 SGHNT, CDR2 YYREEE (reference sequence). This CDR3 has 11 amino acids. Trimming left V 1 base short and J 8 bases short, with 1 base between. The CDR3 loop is CASSLTNVLTF. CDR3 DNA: TGTGCCAGCAGCTTGACCAACGTCCTGACTTTC.

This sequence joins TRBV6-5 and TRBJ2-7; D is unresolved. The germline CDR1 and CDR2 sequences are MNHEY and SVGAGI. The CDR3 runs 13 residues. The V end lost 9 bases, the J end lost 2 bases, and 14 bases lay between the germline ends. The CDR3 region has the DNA TGTGCCAGACGGACGTCTCTCACCTACGAGCAGTACTTC. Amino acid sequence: CARRTSLTYEQYF.

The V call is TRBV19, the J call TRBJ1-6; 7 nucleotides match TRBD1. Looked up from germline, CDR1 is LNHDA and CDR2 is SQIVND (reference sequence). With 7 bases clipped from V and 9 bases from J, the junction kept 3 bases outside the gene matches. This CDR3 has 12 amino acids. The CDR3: CASTKGASPLHF. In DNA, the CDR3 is TGTGCCAGTACCAAGGGGGCTTCACCCCTCCACTTT. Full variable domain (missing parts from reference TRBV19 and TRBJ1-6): DGGITQSPKYLFRKEGQNVTLSCEQNLNHDAMYWYRQDPGQGLRLIYYSQIVNDFQKGDIAEGYSVSREKKESFPLTVTSAQKNPTAFYLCASTKGASPLHFGNGTRLTVT.

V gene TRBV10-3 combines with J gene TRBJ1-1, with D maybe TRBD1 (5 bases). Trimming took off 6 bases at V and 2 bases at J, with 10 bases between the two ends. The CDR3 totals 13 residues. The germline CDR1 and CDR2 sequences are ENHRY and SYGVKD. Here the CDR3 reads CAIRETGNTEAFF. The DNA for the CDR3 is TGTGCCATCAGGGAAACAGGAAACACTGAAGCTTTCTTT.

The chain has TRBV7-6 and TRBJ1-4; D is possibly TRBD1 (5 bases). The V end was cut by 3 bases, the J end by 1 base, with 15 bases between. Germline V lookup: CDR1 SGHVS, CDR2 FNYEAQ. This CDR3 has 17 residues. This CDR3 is CASSLGGEYKTNEKLFF. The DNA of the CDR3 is TGTGCCAGCAGCTTGGGAGGGGAGTACAAAACTAATGAAAAACTGTTTTTT.

CDR3 DNA sequence: TGTGCCAGCAGTGATAGGGGTAATACCTACAATGAGCAGTTCTTC. This translates into CASSDRGNTYNEQFF. The J gene is TRBJ2-1, the V gene TRBV6-1, with D possibly matching TRBD1 (5 bases). CDR1 and CDR2 from the germline V gene are MNHNS and SASEGT. V was cut by 3 bases and J by 2 bases, with 11 bases left in between. The CDR3 consists of 15 residues.

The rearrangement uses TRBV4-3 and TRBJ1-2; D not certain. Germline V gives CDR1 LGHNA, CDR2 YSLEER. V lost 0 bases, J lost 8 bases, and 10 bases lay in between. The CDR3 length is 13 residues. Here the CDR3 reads CASSQDGYWGYTF. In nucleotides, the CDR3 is TGCGCCAGCAGCCAAGATGGGTACTGGGGCTACACCTTC.

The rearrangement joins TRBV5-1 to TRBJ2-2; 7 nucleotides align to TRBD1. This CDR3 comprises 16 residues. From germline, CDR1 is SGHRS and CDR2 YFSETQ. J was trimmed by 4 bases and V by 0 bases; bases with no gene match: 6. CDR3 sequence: CASSLEATGTTGELFF. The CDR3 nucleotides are TGCGCCAGCAGCTTGGAGGCGACAGGGACCACCGGGGAGCTGTTTTTT.

The CDR3 DNA is TGTGCCAGCAGCAGGTTACTAGCGGGAGGCTCCTACAATGAGCAGTTCTTC. It is translated as CASSRLLAGGSYNEQFF. The rearrangement joins TRBV5-8 to TRBJ2-1; 12 bases fit TRBD2. CDR3 length equals 17 residues. Germline lookup yields CDR1 SGHTS and CDR2 YDEGEE. The trim removed 4 bases at V and 0 bases at J, leaving 5 bases unmatched.

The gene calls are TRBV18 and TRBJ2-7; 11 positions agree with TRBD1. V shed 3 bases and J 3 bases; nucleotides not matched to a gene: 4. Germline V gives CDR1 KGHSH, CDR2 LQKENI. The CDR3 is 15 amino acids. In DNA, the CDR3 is TGTGCCAGCTCACCCGGGACAGGGGGGATCTACGAGCAGTACTTC. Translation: CASSPGTGGIYEQYF.

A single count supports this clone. As DNA, the CDR3 is TGTGCCAGCAGCCCCGTGGGGGGCTCTAGCACAGATACGCAGTATTTT. Translation: CASSPVGGSSTDTQYF. This chain links TRBV7-9 with TRBJ2-3; D is perhaps TRBD1 or TRBD2 (6 bases each). The V end was cut by 5 bases, the J end by 0 bases, with 15 bases between. CDR1 SEHNR and CDR2 FQNEAQ come from the germline V gene (reference sequence). The CDR3 covers 16 residues.

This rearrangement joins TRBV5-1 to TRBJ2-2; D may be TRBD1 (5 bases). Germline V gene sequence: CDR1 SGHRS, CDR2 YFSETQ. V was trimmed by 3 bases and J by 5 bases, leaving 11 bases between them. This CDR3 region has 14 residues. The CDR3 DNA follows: TGCGCCAGCAGCTGGACATGGGCTACCGGGGAGCTGTTTTTT. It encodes CASSWTWATGELFF.

The CDR3 DNA reads as TGTGCCAGCAGGGAAGCCGGGACAGGGGAGAGAAATGAGCAGTTCTTC. It specifies CASREAGTGERNEQFF. The chain joins TRBV27 to TRBJ2-1; TRBD1 matches at 10 bases. The CDR3 is 16 amino acids. Germline V gene data show CDR1 as MNHEY and CDR2 as SMNVEV (reference sequence). Losses at the gene ends were 6 bases for V and 7 bases for J; bases not matched to a gene: 12.

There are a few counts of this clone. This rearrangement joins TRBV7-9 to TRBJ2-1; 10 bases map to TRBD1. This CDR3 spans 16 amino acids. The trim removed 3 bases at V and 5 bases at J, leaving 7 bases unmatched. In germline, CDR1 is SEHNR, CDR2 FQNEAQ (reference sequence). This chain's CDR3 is CASSLTGGHRDNEQFF. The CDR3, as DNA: TGTGCCAGCAGCTTGACAGGGGGCCATAGGGACAATGAGCAGTTCTTC.

CDR3 sequence: CASSRQGVSEAFF. Here the CDR3 DNA reads TGCGCCAGCAGCCGACAGGGGGTGTCGGAAGCTTTCTTT. V is TRBV5-1 and J is TRBJ1-1; 9 nucleotides line up with TRBD1. Trimming took 4 bases from V and 8 from J; bases not matched to a gene: 6. Germline values: CDR1 SGHRS, CDR2 YFSETQ. The length of the CDR3 is 13 residues.

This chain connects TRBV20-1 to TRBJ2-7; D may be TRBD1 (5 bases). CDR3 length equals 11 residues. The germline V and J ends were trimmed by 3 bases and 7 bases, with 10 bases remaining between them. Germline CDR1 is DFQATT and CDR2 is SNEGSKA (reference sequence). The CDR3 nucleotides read TGCAGTGCTAGCGACAGCTTTGAGCAGTACTTC. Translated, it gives CSASDSFEQYF.

This CDR3 reads CASSYGGQGTYEQYF. Here the CDR3 DNA reads TGTGCCAGCAGTTATGGAGGACAGGGAACCTACGAGCAGTACTTC. The V gene is TRBV6-5, the J gene TRBJ2-7; 8 positions match TRBD1. The J segment lost 2 bases and the V segment lost 3 bases, leaving 6 bases of the junction unmatched. Germline V gene data show CDR1 as MNHEY and CDR2 as SVGAGI. The CDR3 runs 15 residues.

CDR3 sequence: CASTPRTGALDEQYF. For the CDR3, the DNA is TGTGCCAGTACCCCGAGGACAGGGGCGCTGGACGAGCAGTACTTC. V is TRBV19 and J is TRBJ2-7; 9 bases are a match to TRBD1. V shed 7 bases, J shed 5 bases, and the junction held 12 bases outside the gene matches. The CDR3 has 15 residues. Germline-derived CDR1 and CDR2 are LNHDA and SQIVND (reference sequence).

The CDR3 here is CASSPLQGISGNTIYF. In DNA, the CDR3 is TGTGCCAGCTCACCGCTACAGGGGATCTCTGGAAACACCATATATTTT. The V call is TRBV18, the J call TRBJ1-3, with 7 nucleotides matching TRBD1. Germline CDR1 KGHSH, CDR2 LQKENI. The CDR3 has 16 amino acids. V was clipped by 3 bases and J by 0 bases; unmatched bases: 5.

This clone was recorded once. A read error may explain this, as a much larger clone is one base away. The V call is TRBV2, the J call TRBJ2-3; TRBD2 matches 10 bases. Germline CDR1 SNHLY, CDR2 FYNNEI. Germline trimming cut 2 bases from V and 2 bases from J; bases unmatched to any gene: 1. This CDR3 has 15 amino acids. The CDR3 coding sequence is TGTGCCAGCAGTGAACTAGCGGGAGCCACAGATACGCAGTATTTT. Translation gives CASSELAGATDTQYF.

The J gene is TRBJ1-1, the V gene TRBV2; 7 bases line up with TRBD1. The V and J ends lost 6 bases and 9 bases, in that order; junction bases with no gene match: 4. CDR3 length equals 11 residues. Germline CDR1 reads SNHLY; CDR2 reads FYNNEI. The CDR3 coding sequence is TGTGCCAGCAGGGGGACAGCTCAAGCTTTCTTT. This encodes CASRGTAQAFF.

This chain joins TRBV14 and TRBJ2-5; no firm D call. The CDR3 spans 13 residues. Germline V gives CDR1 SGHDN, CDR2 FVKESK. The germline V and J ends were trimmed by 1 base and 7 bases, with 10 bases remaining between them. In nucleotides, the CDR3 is TGTGCCAGCAGCCAAGGGGCGAGAGTGACCCAGTACTTC. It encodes CASSQGARVTQYF.

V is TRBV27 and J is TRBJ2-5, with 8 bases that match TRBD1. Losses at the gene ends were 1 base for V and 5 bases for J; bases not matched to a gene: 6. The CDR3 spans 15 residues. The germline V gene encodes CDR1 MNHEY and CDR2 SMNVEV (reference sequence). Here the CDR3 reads CASSLLQGARETQYF. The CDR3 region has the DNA TGTGCCAGCAGTTTATTGCAGGGGGCGCGGGAGACCCAGTACTTC.

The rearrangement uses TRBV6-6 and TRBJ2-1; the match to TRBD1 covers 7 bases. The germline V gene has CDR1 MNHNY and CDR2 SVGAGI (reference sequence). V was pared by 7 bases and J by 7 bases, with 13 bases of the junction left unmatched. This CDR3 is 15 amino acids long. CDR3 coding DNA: TGTGCCAGCACAAGGGTCGGACAGGTGAAAAATGAGCAGTTCTTC. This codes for CASTRVGQVKNEQFF.

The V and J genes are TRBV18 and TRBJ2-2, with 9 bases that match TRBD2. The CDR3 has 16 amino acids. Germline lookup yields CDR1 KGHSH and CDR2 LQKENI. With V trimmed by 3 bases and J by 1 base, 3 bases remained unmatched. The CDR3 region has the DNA TGTGCCAGCTCACCTACGACTAGCGGGAACACCGGGGAGCTGTTTTTT. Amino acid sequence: CASSPTTSGNTGELFF.

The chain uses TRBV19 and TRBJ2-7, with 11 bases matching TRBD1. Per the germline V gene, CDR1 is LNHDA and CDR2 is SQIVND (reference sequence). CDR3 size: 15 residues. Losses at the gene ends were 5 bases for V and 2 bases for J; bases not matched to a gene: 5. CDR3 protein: CASSDPGQGAYEQYF. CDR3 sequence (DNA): TGTGCCAGTAGTGACCCGGGACAGGGGGCCTACGAGCAGTACTTC.

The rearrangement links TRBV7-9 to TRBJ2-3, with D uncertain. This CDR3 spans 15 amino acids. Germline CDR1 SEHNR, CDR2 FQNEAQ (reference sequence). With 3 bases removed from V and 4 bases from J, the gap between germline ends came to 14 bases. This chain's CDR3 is CASSFRGAAADTQYF. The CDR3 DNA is TGTGCCAGCAGCTTCCGTGGAGCCGCGGCAGATACGCAGTATTTT.

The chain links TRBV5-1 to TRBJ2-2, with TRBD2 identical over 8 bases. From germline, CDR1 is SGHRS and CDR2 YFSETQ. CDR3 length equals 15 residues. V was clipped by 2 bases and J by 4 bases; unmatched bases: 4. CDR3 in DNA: TGCGCCAGCAGCTTAGCGGGAGACGTCACCGGGGAGCTGTTTTTT. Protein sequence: CASSLAGDVTGELFF. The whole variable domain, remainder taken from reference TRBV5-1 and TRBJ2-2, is KAGVTQTPRYLIKTRGQQVTLSCSPISGHRSVSWYQQTPGQGLQFLFEYFSETQRNKGNFPGRFSGRQFSNSRSEMNVSTLELGDSALYLCASSLAGDVTGELFFGEGSRLTVL.

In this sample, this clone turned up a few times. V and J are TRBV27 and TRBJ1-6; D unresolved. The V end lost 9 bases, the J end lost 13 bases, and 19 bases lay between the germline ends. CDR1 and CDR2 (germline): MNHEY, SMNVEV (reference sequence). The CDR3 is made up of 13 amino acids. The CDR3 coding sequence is TGTGCCAGTTACTCCCCGGCAGGTGGGCCCCTCCACTTT. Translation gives CASYSPAGGPLHF.